This paragraph covers one T cell receptor (beta chain) sequence. Its antigen remains unidentified. The CDR3 extends over 16 amino acids. The ends lost 4 bases at V and 6 bases at J; junction bases unmatched: 9. Per the germline V gene, CDR1 is MNHNY and CDR2 is SVGAGI (reference sequence). Samples came from healthy bone marrow donors. PCR amplification relied on 60 Vbeta primers (plus 13 Jbeta primers). Sequencing was performed with immunoSEQ multiplex PCR; in TCRdb, only in-frame clones are kept and a portion is missing. Of roughly 100,000 clones in the sample, roughly three fifths were seen once. This sample stems from a study of cytomegalovirus exposure and HLA in healthy donors. Study background: An earlier analysis identified 95 million to 120 million unique TCR beta sequences in about 170 million T cells.

The study's findings and limits: About 90% or about 30% of the time was how often most TCR beta V segments were productive, according to an earlier analysis. There were 160 or so TCR beta chains listed as cytomegalovirus-associated.

This clonotype originated in a human donor in good health. Sequencing was carried out using PBMCs. The V gene is TRBV6-6, the J gene TRBJ1-5, with 10 positions matching TRBD1. The CDR3 nucleotides read TGTGCCAGCAGTTGGGAGACAGGGGGCGACGGTCAGCCCCAGCATTTT. This gives the protein CASSWETGGDGQPQHF.